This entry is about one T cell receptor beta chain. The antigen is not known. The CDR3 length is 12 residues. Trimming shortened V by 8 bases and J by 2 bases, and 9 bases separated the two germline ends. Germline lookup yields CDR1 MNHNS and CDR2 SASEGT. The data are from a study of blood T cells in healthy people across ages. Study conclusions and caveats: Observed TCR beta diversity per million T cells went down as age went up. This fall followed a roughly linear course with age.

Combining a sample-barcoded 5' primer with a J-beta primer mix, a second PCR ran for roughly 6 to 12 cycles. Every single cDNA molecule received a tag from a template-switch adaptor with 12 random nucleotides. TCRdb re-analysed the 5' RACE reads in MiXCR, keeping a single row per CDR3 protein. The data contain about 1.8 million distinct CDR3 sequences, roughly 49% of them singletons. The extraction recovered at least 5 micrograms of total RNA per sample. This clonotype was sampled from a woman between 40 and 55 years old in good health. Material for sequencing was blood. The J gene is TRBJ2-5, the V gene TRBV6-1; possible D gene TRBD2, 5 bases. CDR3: CASGLLQETQYF. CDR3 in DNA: TGTGCCAGCGGACTCCTTCAAGAGACCCAGTACTTC.